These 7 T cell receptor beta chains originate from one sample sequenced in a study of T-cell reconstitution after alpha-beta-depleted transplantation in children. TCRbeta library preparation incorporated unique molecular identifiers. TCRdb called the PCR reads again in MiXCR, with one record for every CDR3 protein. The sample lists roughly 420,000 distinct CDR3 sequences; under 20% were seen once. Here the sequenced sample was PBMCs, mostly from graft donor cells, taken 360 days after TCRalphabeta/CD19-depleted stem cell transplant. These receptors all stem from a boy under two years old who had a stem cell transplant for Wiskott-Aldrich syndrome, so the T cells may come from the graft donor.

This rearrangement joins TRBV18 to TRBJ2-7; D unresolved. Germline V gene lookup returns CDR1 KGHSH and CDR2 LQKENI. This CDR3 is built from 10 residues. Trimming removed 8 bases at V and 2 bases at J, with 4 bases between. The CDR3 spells CASHPYEQYF. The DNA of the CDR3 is TGTGCCAGCCACCCCTACGAGCAGTACTTC.

The CDR3: CASSLTAGTYNEQFF. For the CDR3, the DNA is TGCGCCAGCAGCTTGACCGCGGGGACCTACAATGAGCAGTTCTTC. The chain recombines TRBV5-1 with TRBJ2-1, with a tentative D call TRBD2 (6 bases). Trimming cost V 1 base and J 2 bases, with 10 bases left between them. Germline-derived CDR1 and CDR2 are SGHRS and YFSETQ. This CDR3 comprises 15 residues.

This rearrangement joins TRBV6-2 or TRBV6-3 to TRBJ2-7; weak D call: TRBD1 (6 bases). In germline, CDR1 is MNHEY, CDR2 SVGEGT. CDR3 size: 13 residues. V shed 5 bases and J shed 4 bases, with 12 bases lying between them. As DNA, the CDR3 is TGTGCCAGCAGTAACGGACAGTTTTACGAGCAGTACTTC. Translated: CASSNGQFYEQYF.

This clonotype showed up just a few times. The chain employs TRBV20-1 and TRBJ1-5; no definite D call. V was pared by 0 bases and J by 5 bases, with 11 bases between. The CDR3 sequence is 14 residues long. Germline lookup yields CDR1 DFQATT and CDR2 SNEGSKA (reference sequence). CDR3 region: CSARDSRLDQPQHF. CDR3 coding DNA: TGCAGTGCTAGAGATAGCCGGCTGGATCAGCCCCAGCATTTT.

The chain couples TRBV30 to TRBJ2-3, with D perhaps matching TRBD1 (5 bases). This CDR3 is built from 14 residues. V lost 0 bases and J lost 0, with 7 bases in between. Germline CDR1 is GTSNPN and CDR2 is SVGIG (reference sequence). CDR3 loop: CAWSVGASTDTQYF. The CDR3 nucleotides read TGTGCCTGGAGTGTAGGGGCTAGCACAGATACGCAGTATTTT.

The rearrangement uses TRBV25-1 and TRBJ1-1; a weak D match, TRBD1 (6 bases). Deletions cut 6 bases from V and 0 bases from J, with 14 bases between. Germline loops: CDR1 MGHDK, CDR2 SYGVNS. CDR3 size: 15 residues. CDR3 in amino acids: CASRTRTAMNTEAFF. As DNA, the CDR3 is TGTGCCAGCAGAACGAGGACAGCTATGAACACTGAAGCTTTCTTT.

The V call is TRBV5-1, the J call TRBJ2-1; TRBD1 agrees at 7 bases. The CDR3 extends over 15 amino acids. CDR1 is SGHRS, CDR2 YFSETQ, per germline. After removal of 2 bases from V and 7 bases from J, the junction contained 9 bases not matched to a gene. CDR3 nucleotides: TGCGCCAGCAGCTTCCCGGGACAGATCCTAAATGAGCAGTTCTTC. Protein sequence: CASSFPGQILNEQFF.